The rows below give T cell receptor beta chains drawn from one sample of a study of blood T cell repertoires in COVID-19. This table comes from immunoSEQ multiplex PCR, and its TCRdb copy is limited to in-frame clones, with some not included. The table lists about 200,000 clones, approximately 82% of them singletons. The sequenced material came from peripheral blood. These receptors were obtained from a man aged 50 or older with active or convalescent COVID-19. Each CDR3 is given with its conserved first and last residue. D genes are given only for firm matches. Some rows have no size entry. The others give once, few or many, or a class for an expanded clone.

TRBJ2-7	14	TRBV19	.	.	CASSRTVGRYEQYF	TGTGCCAGTAGTAGAACAGTGGGCCGCTACGAGCAGTACTTC
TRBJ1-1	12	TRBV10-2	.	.	CASAPGRLEAFF	TGCGCCAGCGCTCCCGGGAGGCTGGAAGCTTTCTTT
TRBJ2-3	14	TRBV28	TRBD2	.	CASSSGGNTDTQYF	TGTGCCAGCTCTAGCGGGGGAAACACAGATACGCAGTATTTT
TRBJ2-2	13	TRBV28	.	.	CASSNSNTGELFF	TGTGCCAGCAGTAACTCGAACACCGGGGAGCTGTTTTTT
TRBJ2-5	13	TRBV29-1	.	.	CSVEGRLAETQYF	TGCAGCGTTGAAGGCCGACTTGCGGAGACCCAGTACTTC
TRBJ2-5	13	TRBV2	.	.	CASSRAPQETQYF	TGTGCCAGCAGTCGCGCGCCCCAAGAGACCCAGTACTTC
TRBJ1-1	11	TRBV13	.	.	CASSLGSEAFF	TGTGCCAGCAGCTTAGGCTCTGAAGCTTTCTTT
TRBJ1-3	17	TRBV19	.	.	CASSIRPELNSGNTIYF	TGTGCCAGTAGTATAAGACCGGAGCTCAACTCTGGAAACACCATATATTTT
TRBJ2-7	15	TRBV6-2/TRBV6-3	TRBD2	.	CASSTYGLAGVGQYF	TGTGCCAGCAGTACCTACGGACTAGCGGGAGTTGGGCAGTACTTC
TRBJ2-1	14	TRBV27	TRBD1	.	CASGDRGSGGEQFF	TGTGCCAGCGGTGACAGGGGAAGCGGCGGTGAGCAGTTCTTC
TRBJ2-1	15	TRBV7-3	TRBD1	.	CASSSTGGSYNEQFF	TGTGCCAGCAGCTCTACAGGGGGCTCCTACAATGAGCAGTTCTTC
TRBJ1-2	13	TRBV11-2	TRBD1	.	CASSLGDRAGYTF	TGTGCCAGCAGCTTAGGGGACAGGGCTGGCTACACCTTC
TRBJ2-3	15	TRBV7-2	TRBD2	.	CASGASGGLTDTQYF	TGTGCCAGCGGAGCCAGCGGGGGATTGACAGATACGCAGTATTTT
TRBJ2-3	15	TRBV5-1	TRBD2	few	CASETSGASTDTQYF	TGCGCCAGCGAGACTAGCGGGGCTAGCACAGATACGCAGTATTTT